This T cell receptor (beta chain) was obtained from a study of shared clonotypes between healthy human individuals. Findings and limits, study-wide: Among donors, clonotype sharing was expected to be affected by sequencing depth.

Losses at the gene ends were 1 base for V and 5 bases for J; bases not matched to a gene: 3. Germline loops: CDR1 MDHEN, CDR2 SYDVKM. This CDR3 region has 14 residues. About this clone: As yet, its antigen is unknown.

Assay runs were performed at deep level. Researchers divided each subset's genomic DNA evenly across several immunoSEQ plates. Under the authors' procedure: For the immunoSEQ data, sequences were junction-only without quality scores, so filtering differed. Profiled with immunoSEQ multiplex PCR; TCRdb holds only in-frame clones, not every one. V, J and clone size derive from that table, while D and trimming were established from the DNA sequence. The data contain more than 2 million clones, less than 95% of them singletons. Naive CD8 isolation took CD45RO-negative cells positively selected for CCR7 and excluded terminally differentiated effector memory CD45RA+ cells.

This clonotype was sampled from a man aged 18 to 29 in good health. This rearrangement joins TRBV28 to TRBJ2-3; 7 bases agree with TRBD2. The sample comprised naive CD8+ T cells sorted from blood. The CDR3 nucleotides are TGTGCCAGCAGTTTATCGGGGGGAGGAGATACGCAGTATTTT. Protein: CASSLSGGGDTQYF. The complete variable domain, with remaining parts taken from reference TRBV28 and TRBJ2-3, reads DVKVTQSSRYLVKRTGEKVFLECVQDMDHENMFWYRQDPGLGLRLIYFSYDVKMKEKGDIPEGYSVSREKKERFSLILESASTNQTSMYLCASSLSGGGDTQYFGPGTRLTVL.